This T cell receptor beta chain stems from a study of cytomegalovirus exposure and HLA in healthy donors. Germline lookup yields CDR1 SGHRS and CDR2 YFSETQ. V was clipped by 4 bases and J by 8 bases, with 12 bases between them. The CDR3 consists of 12 residues. The protocol was immunoSEQ multiplex PCR, while the TCRdb copy is restricted to in-frame clones and leaves out a portion. Of 100,000 to 150,000 clones in the sample, roughly 89% are singletons; the top ten hold around 1.1%. With regard to this clone: Its specificity is not known.

Study observations and caveats: It was found in a later analysis that first-cohort TCR clusters tended to co-occur in the 100 to 150 validation repertoires. The study recorded 150 to 200 TCR beta chains that were cytomegalovirus-associated. Researchers reported that a few CMV-associated chains were confirmed in vitro as CMV antigen-specific.

The chain is built from TRBV5-1 and TRBJ1-2; D not resolved. The receptor comes from a woman aged 18-35 years in good health and CMV-seronegative. Sequenced: PBMCs. In nucleotides, the CDR3 is TGCGCCAGCAGCGGTCCGGAGGGAGGCTACACCTTC. Translating it yields CASSGPEGGYTF.